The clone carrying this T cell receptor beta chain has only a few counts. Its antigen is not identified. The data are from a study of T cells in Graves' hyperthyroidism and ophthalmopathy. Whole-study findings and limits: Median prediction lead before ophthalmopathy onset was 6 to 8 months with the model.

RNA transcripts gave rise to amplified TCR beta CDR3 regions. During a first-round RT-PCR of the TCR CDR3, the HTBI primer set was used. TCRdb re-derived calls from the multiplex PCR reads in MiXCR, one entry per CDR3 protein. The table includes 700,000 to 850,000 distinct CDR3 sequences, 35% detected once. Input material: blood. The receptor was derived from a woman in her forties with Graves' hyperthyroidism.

The CDR3 sequence is CASSQESRGRTEAFF. CDR3 bases: TGTGCCAGCAGCCAAGAATCGAGGGGTCGAACTGAAGCTTTCTTT. The rearrangement links TRBV4-2 to TRBJ1-1; D may be TRBD1 (5 bases). The CDR3 has 15 amino acids. V was cut by 0 bases and J by 5 bases, with 13 bases left in between. Per the germline V gene, CDR1 is LGHNA and CDR2 is YNFKEQ.